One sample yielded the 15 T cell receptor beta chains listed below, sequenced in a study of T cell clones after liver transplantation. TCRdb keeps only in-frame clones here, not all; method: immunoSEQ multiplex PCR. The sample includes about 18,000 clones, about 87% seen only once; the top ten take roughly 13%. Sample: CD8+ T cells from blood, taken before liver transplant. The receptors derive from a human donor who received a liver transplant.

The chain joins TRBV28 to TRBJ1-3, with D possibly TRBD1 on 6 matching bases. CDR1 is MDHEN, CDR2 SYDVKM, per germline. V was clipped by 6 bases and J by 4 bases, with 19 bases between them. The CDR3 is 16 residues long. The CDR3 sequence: CASRSWTEHSGNTIYF. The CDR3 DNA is TGTGCCAGCAGGAGCTGGACAGAGCATTCCGGAAACACCATATATTTT. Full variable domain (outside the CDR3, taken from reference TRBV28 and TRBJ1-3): DVKVTQSSRYLVKRTGEKVFLECVQDMDHENMFWYRQDPGLGLRLIYFSYDVKMKEKGDIPEGYSVSREKKERFSLILESASTNQTSMYLCASRSWTEHSGNTIYFGEGSWLTVV.

The CDR3 DNA sequence: TGTGCCAGCAGCCCGTCTGGGTCCTACGAGCAGTACTTC. Residues: CASSPSGSYEQYF. The V call is TRBV27, the J call TRBJ2-7; the D is unclear. Trimming left V 6 bases short and J 1 base short, with 10 bases between. The V gene's germline CDR1 is MNHEY and CDR2 SMNVEV (reference sequence). The CDR3 covers 13 residues.

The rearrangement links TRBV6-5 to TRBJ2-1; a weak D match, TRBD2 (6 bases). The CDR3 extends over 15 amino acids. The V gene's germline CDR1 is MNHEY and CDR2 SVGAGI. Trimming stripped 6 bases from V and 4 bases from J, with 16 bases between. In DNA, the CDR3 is TGTGCCAGCAGCCTCAGCGCGGGATCTTACAATGAGCAGTTCTTC. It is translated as CASSLSAGSYNEQFF.

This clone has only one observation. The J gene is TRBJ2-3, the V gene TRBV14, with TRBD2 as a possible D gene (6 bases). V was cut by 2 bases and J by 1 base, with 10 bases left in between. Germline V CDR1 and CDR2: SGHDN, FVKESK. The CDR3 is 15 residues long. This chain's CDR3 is CASSQFWGGTDTQYF. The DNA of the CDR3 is TGTGCCAGCAGCCAATTTTGGGGGGGCACAGATACGCAGTATTTT.

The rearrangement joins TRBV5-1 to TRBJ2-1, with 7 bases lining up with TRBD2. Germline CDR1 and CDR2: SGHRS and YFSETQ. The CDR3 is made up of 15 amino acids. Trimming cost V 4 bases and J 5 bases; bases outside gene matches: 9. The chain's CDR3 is CASSRHTGGNNEQFF. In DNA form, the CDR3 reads TGCGCCAGCAGCCGCCACACGGGAGGAAACAATGAGCAGTTCTTC.

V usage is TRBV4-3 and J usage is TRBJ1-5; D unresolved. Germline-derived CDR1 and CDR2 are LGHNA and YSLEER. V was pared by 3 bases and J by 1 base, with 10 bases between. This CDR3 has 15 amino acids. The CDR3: CASSQLLDSNQPQHF. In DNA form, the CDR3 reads TGCGCCAGCAGCCAGCTATTGGACAGCAATCAGCCCCAGCATTTT.

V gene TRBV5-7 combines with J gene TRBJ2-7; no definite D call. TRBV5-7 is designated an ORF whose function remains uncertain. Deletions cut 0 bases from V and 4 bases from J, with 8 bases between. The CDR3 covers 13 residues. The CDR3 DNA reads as TGTGCCAGCAGCTTGGGACACGGATACGAGCAGTACTTC. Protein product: CASSLGHGYEQYF.

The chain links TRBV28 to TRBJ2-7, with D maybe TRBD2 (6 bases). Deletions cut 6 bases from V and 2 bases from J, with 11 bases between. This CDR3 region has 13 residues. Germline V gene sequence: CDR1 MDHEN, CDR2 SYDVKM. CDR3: CASSPGTPYEQYF. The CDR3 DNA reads TGTGCCAGCAGCCCCGGGACTCCCTACGAGCAGTACTTC.

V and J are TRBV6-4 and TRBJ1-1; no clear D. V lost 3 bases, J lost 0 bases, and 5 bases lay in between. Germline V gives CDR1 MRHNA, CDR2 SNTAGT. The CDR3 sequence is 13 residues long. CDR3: CASSELMNTEAFF. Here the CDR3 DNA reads TGTGCCAGCAGTGAACTGATGAACACTGAAGCTTTCTTT.

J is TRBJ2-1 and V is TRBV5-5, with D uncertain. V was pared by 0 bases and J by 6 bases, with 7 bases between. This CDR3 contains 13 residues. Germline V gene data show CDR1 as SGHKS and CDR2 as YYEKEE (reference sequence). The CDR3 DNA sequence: TGTGCCAGCAGCTTGGCCATTAGCAATGAGCAGTTCTTC. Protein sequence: CASSLAISNEQFF.

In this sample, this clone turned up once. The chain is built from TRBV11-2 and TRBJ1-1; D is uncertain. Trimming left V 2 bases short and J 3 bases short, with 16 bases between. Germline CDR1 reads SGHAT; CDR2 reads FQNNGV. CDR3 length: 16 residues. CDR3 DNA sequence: TGTGCCAGCAGCTTAACCTTCCCCCTGAAGGACACTGAAGCTTTCTTT. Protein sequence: CASSLTFPLKDTEAFF.

CDR3 bases: TGCAGCGTTGAAGGCCAAATAGAAGCTTTCTTT. Its protein is CSVEGQIEAFF. The V and J genes are TRBV29-1 and TRBJ1-1; no reliable D call. Trimming left V 1 base short and J 8 bases short, with 8 bases between. Per the germline V gene, CDR1 is SQVTM and CDR2 is ANQGSEA. The CDR3 runs to 11 residues.

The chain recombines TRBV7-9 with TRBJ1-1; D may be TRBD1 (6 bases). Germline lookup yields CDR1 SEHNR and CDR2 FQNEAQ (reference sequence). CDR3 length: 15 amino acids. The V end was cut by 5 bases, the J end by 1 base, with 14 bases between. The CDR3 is CASSTRQAENTEAFF. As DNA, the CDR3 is TGTGCCAGCAGCACCCGACAGGCGGAGAACACTGAAGCTTTCTTT.

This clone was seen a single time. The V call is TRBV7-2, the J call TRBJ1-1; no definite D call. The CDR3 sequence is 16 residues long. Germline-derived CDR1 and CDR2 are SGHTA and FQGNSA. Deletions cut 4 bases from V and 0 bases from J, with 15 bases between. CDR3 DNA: TGTGCCAGCAGCTCGGAGAGTCCCCGGTTGAACACTGAAGCTTTCTTT. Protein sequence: CASSSESPRLNTEAFF. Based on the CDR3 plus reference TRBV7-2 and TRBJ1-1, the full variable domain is GAGVSQSPSNKVTEKGKDVELRCDPISGHTALYWYRQSLGQGLEFLIYFQGNSAPDKSGLPSDRFSAERTGGSVSTLTIQRTQQEDSAVYLCASSSESPRLNTEAFFGQGTRLTVV.

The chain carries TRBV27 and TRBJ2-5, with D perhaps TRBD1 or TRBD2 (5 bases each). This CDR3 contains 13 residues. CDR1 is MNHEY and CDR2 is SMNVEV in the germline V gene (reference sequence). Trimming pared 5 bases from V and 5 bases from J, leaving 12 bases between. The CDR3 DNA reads TGTGCCAGCAGTAACACCGAGGGGGAGACCCAGTACTTC. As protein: CASSNTEGETQYF.